A single sample is the source of the 26 T cell receptor beta chains below, sequenced in a study of blood T cells in healthy people across ages. Then a second PCR, running about 6 to 11 cycles, was carried out with a sample-barcoded 5' primer and a J-beta primer mix. MiXCR, applied by TCRdb to the 5' RACE reads, yields one record per CDR3 protein. The table lists hundreds of thousands of distinct CDR3 sequences, 40% to 50% of them singletons. Material for sequencing was blood. The receptors originated from a man in his sixties in good health.

A note on this clonotype: A much bigger clone sits one base away, suggesting this may be a read error. The rearrangement uses TRBV20-1 and TRBJ2-5, with D hard to call. The V gene's germline CDR1 is DFQATT and CDR2 SNEGSKA (reference sequence). The CDR3 length is 14 residues. V lost 0 bases, J lost 4 bases, and 12 bases lay in between. The CDR3: CSAREGQIRETQYF. The CDR3 region has the DNA TGCAGTGCTAGAGAAGGGCAGATCCGAGAGACCCAGTACTTC.

This clonotype appeared once. This chain connects TRBV5-1 to TRBJ2-6; 9 bases fit TRBD1. Losses at the gene ends were 2 bases for V and 0 bases for J; bases not matched to a gene: 12. Germline V gene lookup returns CDR1 SGHRS and CDR2 YFSETQ. This CDR3 has 20 residues. This CDR3 reads CASSLWDLGTGRSGANVLTF. In DNA form, the CDR3 reads TGCGCCAGCAGCTTATGGGATTTAGGGACAGGGCGCTCTGGGGCCAACGTCCTGACTTTC. Complete variable domain (other parts from reference TRBV5-1 and TRBJ2-6): KAGVTQTPRYLIKTRGQQVTLSCSPISGHRSVSWYQQTPGQGLQFLFEYFSETQRNKGNFPGRFSGRQFSNSRSEMNVSTLELGDSALYLCASSLWDLGTGRSGANVLTFGAGSRLTVL.

The chain has TRBV25-1 and TRBJ2-5; 7 bases align to TRBD1. Germline V gene data show CDR1 as MGHDK and CDR2 as SYGVNS. This CDR3 has 15 residues. J gave up 3 bases and V 2 bases, and 6 bases lay outside the gene matches. The CDR3 loop is CASSEALDREETQYF. The CDR3 bases are TGTGCCAGCAGTGAAGCTCTTGACAGGGAAGAGACCCAGTACTTC.

This clonotype was seen a few times. The chain uses TRBV9 and TRBJ2-1, with D maybe TRBD2 (5 bases). Germline assignment: CDR1 SGDLS and CDR2 YYNGEE. V lost 4 bases to trimming and J lost 10 bases, with 18 bases between them. The CDR3 sequence is 14 residues long. As DNA, the CDR3 is TGTGCCAGCAGCCCACATTTTGCAAGGGAGGAGCAGTTCTTC. It translates to CASSPHFAREEQFF.

This clonotype was seen many times. The rearrangement uses TRBV14 and TRBJ2-5, with a weak D call TRBD1 (6 bases). CDR1 is SGHDN, CDR2 FVKESK, per germline. V shed 2 bases and J shed 5 bases, with 24 bases lying between them. CDR3 length: 18 amino acids. The CDR3 region has the DNA TGTGCCAGCAGCCAATTTTCAGGACAGCAGAGCCCCAGGGAGACCCAGTACTTC. Its translation: CASSQFSGQQSPRETQYF.

This clonotype was recorded once. J is TRBJ2-1 and V is TRBV9, with TRBD1 identical over 9 bases. V dropped 0 bases and J dropped 8; count of bases not matched to a gene: 6. Germline values: CDR1 SGDLS, CDR2 YYNGEE. The CDR3 length is 15 residues. The chain's CDR3 is CASSVGGQGTHEQFF. The CDR3 nucleotides are TGTGCCAGCAGCGTAGGGGGACAGGGTACCCATGAGCAGTTCTTC.

The chain uses TRBV6-2 or TRBV6-3 and TRBJ2-1; either TRBD1 or TRBD2 may fit D (5 bases each). V lost 6 bases and J 8 bases, leaving 17 bases between the germline ends. CDR3 length: 14 residues. Germline V CDR1 and CDR2: MNHEY, SVGEGT. As DNA, the CDR3 is TGTGCCAGCAGCAAGGGACCCTCGGGCCATGAGCAGTTCTTC. This gives the protein CASSKGPSGHEQFF.

This clonotype was counted only a few times. The chain carries TRBV4-3 and TRBJ1-1; TRBD1 is a possible D gene (6 bases). Per germline, CDR1 LGHNA and CDR2 YSLEER. This CDR3 has 15 amino acids. The V end was cut by 1 base, the J end by 5 bases, with 14 bases between. CDR3 DNA sequence: TGCGCCAGCAGCCAAGGAACTCGGGGGCTAACTGAAGCTTTCTTT. Translation gives CASSQGTRGLTEAFF.

V gene TRBV20-1 combines with J gene TRBJ2-1; D perhaps matches TRBD1 (6 bases). Germline values: CDR1 DFQATT, CDR2 SNEGSKA (reference sequence). The ends were cut back, 0 bases at V and 10 bases at J, with 22 bases in the middle. The CDR3 has 16 residues. In nucleotides, the CDR3 is TGCAGTGCTAGAGATCGACGCAGACAGGTTTCCTACGAGCAGTTCTTC. It codes for CSARDRRRQVSYEQFF.

This clonotype was observed a handful of times. This sequence joins TRBV2 and TRBJ1-4; D is uncertain. V was shortened by 6 bases and J by 0 bases, with 14 bases between the two germline ends. CDR3 length: 16 amino acids. CDR1 and CDR2 from the germline V gene are SNHLY and FYNNEI. The CDR3 sequence: CASSPGRGATNEKLFF. The CDR3 bases are TGTGCCAGCAGCCCTGGCCGGGGTGCAACTAATGAAAAACTGTTTTTT.

The chain joins TRBV4-2 to TRBJ2-7; no definite D call. The V end lost 0 bases, the J end lost 0 bases, and 9 bases lay between the germline ends. The CDR3 runs 15 residues. The germline V gene has CDR1 LGHNA and CDR2 YNFKEQ. The CDR3: CASSQEGPTSYEQYF. For the CDR3, the DNA is TGTGCCAGCAGCCAAGAAGGGCCTACCTCCTACGAGCAGTACTTC.

The chain recombines TRBV27 with TRBJ1-2; D unclear. This CDR3 has 13 amino acids. The V gene's germline CDR1 is MNHEY and CDR2 SMNVEV (reference sequence). V shed 5 bases and J shed 8 bases, with 15 bases lying between them. In DNA, the CDR3 is TGTGCCAGCAGTCCCAAGGTATTGGACGGCTACACCTTC. This gives the protein CASSPKVLDGYTF.

The chain combines TRBV2 with TRBJ1-2, with a tentative D call TRBD1 (6 bases). This CDR3 has 15 amino acids. V was cut by 5 bases and J by 7 bases, with 20 bases left in between. Germline CDR1 SNHLY, CDR2 FYNNEI. The CDR3 nucleotides are TGTGCCAGCAGTCGACAGGCTGGCGGCTGGGGTGGCTACACCTTC. Translated: CASSRQAGGWGGYTF. The whole variable domain, remainder taken from reference TRBV2 and TRBJ1-2, is EPEVTQTPSHQVTQMGQEVILRCVPISNHLYFYWYRQILGQKVEFLVSFYNNEISEKSEIFDDQFSVERPDGSNFTLKIRSTKLEDSAMYFCASSRQAGGWGGYTFGSGTRLTVV.

The chain links TRBV29-1 to TRBJ2-5, with D uncertain. The CDR3 is 11 residues long. Trimming removed 5 bases at V and 5 bases at J, with 9 bases between. From germline, CDR1 is SQVTM and CDR2 ANQGSEA. Written as DNA, the CDR3 is TGCAGCGTTTCGGAAGGGGAGACCCAGTACTTC. It is translated as CSVSEGETQYF.

This clonotype appeared a few times. The chain uses TRBV5-1 and TRBJ2-7; D ambiguous. The germline V gene has CDR1 SGHRS and CDR2 YFSETQ. The V end was cut by 5 bases, the J end by 3 bases, with 15 bases between. The CDR3 sequence is 14 residues long. The CDR3 region is CASSSVGFDYEQYF. The DNA of the CDR3 is TGCGCCAGCAGTTCGGTCGGTTTTGACTACGAGCAGTACTTC.

The genes are TRBV7-2 and TRBJ2-3, with D uncertain. Trimming shortened V by 4 bases and J by 1 base, and 15 bases separated the two germline ends. CDR1 and CDR2 from the germline V gene are SGHTA and FQGNSA. The length of the CDR3 is 16 residues. The CDR3 is CASSSLTLTGTDTQYF. In DNA form, the CDR3 reads TGTGCCAGCAGCTCCTTGACTCTAACCGGCACAGATACGCAGTATTTT.

J is TRBJ1-2 and V is TRBV29-1; a possible D gene is TRBD1 (5 bases). Trimming pared 0 bases from V and 7 bases from J, leaving 6 bases between. The CDR3 has 11 amino acids. The germline V gene has CDR1 SQVTM and CDR2 ANQGSEA. The CDR3 coding sequence is TGCAGCGTTGAAGAGGGGGGTGGCTACACCTTC. This sequence encodes CSVEEGGGYTF.

This chain connects TRBV18 to TRBJ2-7; unclear D gene. V dropped 3 bases and J dropped 3 bases, with 9 bases sitting between them. This CDR3 is built from 13 residues. From germline, CDR1 is KGHSH and CDR2 LQKENI. This CDR3 reads CASSPDAIYEQYF. DNA of the CDR3: TGTGCCAGCTCACCGGATGCTATCTACGAGCAGTACTTC.

The genes are TRBV20-1 and TRBJ2-3; a weak D match, TRBD2 (6 bases). Trimming removed 4 bases at V and 1 base at J, with 18 bases between. Germline CDR1 DFQATT, CDR2 SNEGSKA (reference sequence). This CDR3 has 16 amino acids. CDR3 sequence (DNA): TGCAGTGCTACCCTTGCTGGCCGCGGGGGCACAGATACGCAGTATTTT. Residues: CSATLAGRGGTDTQYF.

Ten or more counts support this clonotype. The chain uses TRBV5-6 and TRBJ1-1, with 8 positions matching TRBD1. V shed 3 bases and J 5 bases; nucleotides not matched to a gene: 12. This CDR3 is 16 amino acids long. Germline CDR1 is SGHDT and CDR2 is YYEEEE. The CDR3 region is CASSSRLLTGETEAFF. The CDR3 DNA reads TGTGCCAGCAGCTCTAGACTTCTGACAGGGGAGACTGAAGCTTTCTTT.

This clonotype was detected many times. V gene TRBV7-8 combines with J gene TRBJ1-4; TRBD1 matches at 9 bases. Germline CDR1 SGHVS, CDR2 FQNEAQ. The CDR3 is 15 residues long. The trim removed 5 bases at V and 4 bases at J, leaving 5 bases unmatched. The DNA of the CDR3 is TGTGCCAGCAGCAGGGGACAGGGTATTAATGAAAAACTGTTTTTT. It is translated as CASSRGQGINEKLFF.

This clonotype appeared a few times. The chain carries TRBV28 and TRBJ1-2; perhaps TRBD1 as D (6 bases). The CDR3 extends over 13 amino acids. Trimming stripped 6 bases from V and 4 bases from J, with 12 bases between. The V gene's germline CDR1 is MDHEN and CDR2 SYDVKM. CDR3 sequence: CASSPQGTYGYTF. The CDR3 DNA is TGTGCCAGCAGCCCACAGGGAACCTATGGCTACACCTTC.

The CDR3 sequence is CASQGRTYNEQFF. DNA for the CDR3: TGTGCCAGCCAAGGACGGACCTACAATGAGCAGTTCTTC. The chain links TRBV5-4 to TRBJ2-1; D is ambiguous. CDR1 is SGHNT, CDR2 YYREEE, per germline (reference sequence). The CDR3 is 13 amino acids. Deletions cut 7 bases from V and 2 bases from J, with 10 bases between.

The chain is built from TRBV9 and TRBJ1-2; 8 bases map to TRBD1. V lost 4 bases to trimming and J lost 0 bases; unmatched junction nucleotides: 11. This CDR3 has 17 residues. Germline CDR1 reads SGDLS; CDR2 reads YYNGEE. DNA for the CDR3: TGTGCCAGCAGCCCCCACTACGGACAGGGACCTAACTATGGCTACACCTTC. This codes for CASSPHYGQGPNYGYTF.

This sequence joins TRBV12-3 or TRBV12-4 and TRBJ1-4; no definite D call. V was trimmed by 3 bases and J by 8 bases, leaving 4 bases between them. This CDR3 comprises 11 residues. This chain's CDR3 is CASSLEEKLFF. The CDR3 region has the DNA TGTGCCAGCAGTTTGGAGGAAAAACTGTTTTTT.

The chain combines TRBV29-1 with TRBJ2-2; tentatively, D is TRBD1 or TRBD2 (5 bases each). The V and J ends lost 6 bases and 0 bases respectively, with 17 bases between them. This CDR3 is 16 amino acids long. CDR1 is SQVTM, CDR2 ANQGSEA, per germline. The CDR3 here is CSVLLVGAANTGELFF. In DNA form, the CDR3 reads TGCAGCGTCCTCCTTGTCGGGGCTGCGAACACCGGGGAGCTGTTTTTT.